This passage covers 4 T cell receptor beta chains from one sample sequenced in a study of cytomegalovirus exposure and HLA in healthy donors. A multiplex PCR was run with 60 Vbeta primers and 13 Jbeta primers. Clones were sequenced by immunoSEQ multiplex PCR, and TCRdb holds only the in-frame ones, with some missing. The profile covers about 130,000 clones, with about 73% appearing a single time and more than 2% taken by the ten largest. The sample consisted of PBMCs. These TCRs come from a woman between 40 and 50 years old in good health and CMV-seropositive.

This chain connects TRBV6-5 to TRBJ2-5; D gene unclear. The DNA matches TRBJ2-7 better at its end, which makes the J call doubtful. Germline CDR1 and CDR2: MNHEY and SVGAGI. The length of the CDR3 is 14 residues. In DNA, the CDR3 is TGTGCCAGCAGTTCAAATACGCCCCTTTACGAGCAGTACTTC. It yields the protein CASSSNTPLYEQYF.

This chain joins TRBV7-8 and TRBJ1-4; 8 bases agree with TRBD1. The CDR3 has 16 residues. V dropped 5 bases and J dropped 7; count of bases not matched to a gene: 12. Germline-derived CDR1 and CDR2 are SGHVS and FQNEAQ. CDR3 region: CASSRPPQGAREKLFF. In DNA, the CDR3 is TGTGCCAGCAGCCGCCCCCCGCAGGGGGCGCGTGAAAAACTGTTTTTT.

This chain links TRBV19 with TRBJ1-1, with 9 bases identical to TRBD1. From germline, CDR1 is LNHDA and CDR2 SQIVND (reference sequence). CDR3 length: 16 residues. Trimming cost V 5 bases and J 0 bases; bases outside gene matches: 7. CDR3 DNA: TGTGCCAGTAGTCTTGGGACAGGGAGGATGAACACTGAAGCTTTCTTT. It encodes CASSLGTGRMNTEAFF.

This sequence joins TRBV5-1 and TRBJ2-1; the match to TRBD1 covers 11 bases. The V gene's germline CDR1 is SGHRS and CDR2 YFSETQ. J was trimmed by 5 bases and V by 6 bases; bases with no gene match: 16. The CDR3 runs 18 residues. The CDR3 sequence is CASTARTGGRIVNNEQFF. The CDR3 nucleotides read TGCGCCAGCACCGCCCGGACAGGGGGCCGAATTGTAAACAATGAGCAGTTCTTC.